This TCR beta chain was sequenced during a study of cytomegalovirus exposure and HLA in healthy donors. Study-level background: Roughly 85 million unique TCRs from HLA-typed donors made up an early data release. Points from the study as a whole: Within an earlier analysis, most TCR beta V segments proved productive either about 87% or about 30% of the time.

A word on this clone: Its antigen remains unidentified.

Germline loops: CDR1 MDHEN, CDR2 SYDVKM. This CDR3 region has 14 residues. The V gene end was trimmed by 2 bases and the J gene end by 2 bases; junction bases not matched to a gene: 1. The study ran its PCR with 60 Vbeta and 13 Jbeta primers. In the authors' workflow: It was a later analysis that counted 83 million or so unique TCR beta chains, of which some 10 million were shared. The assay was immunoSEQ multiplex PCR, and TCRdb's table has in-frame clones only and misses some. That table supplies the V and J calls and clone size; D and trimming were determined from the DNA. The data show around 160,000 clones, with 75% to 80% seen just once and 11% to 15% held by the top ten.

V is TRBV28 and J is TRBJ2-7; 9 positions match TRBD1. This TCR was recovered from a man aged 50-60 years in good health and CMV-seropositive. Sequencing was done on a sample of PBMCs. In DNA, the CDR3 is TGTGCCAGCAGTTTACGACAGGGGGCCTACGAGCAGTACTTC. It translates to CASSLRQGAYEQYF.